This T cell receptor beta chain was recovered during a study of blood T cells in healthy people across ages. The study isolated at least 6.5 million PBMCs from each sample. The authors ran a second PCR of about 7 to 12 cycles using a sample-barcoded 5' primer and a J-beta primer mix. Every single cDNA molecule received a tag from a template-switch adaptor with 12 random nucleotides. All samples gave at least 2.5 million CDR3-containing paired-end reads. A single record per CDR3 protein comes from TCRdb applying MiXCR to the 5' RACE reads. The sample has about 750,000 distinct CDR3 sequences, about 48% seen once. The sequenced sample was blood. The receptor's source is an elderly man in good health.

The CDR3 loop reads CASSLEASGVKFF. CDR3 bases: TGCGCCAGCAGCTTGGAGGCTAGCGGGGTGAAGTTCTTC. This chain links TRBV5-1 with TRBJ2-1; 9 bases are shared with TRBD2. CDR1 and CDR2 from the germline V gene are SGHRS and YFSETQ. CDR3 size: 13 residues. After removal of 0 bases from V and 14 bases from J, the junction contained 6 bases not matched to a gene.